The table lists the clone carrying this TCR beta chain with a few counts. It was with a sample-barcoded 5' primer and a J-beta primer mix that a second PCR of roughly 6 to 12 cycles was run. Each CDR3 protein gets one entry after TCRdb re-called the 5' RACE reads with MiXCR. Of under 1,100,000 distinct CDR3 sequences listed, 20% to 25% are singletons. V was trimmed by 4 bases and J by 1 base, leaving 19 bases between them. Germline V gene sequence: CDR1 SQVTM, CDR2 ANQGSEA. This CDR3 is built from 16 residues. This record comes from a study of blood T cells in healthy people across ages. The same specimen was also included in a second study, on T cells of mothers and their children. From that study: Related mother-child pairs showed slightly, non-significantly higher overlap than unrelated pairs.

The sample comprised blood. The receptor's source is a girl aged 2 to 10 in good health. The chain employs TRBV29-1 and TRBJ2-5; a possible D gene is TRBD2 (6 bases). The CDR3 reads CSVVLDRLAIQETQYF. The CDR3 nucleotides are TGCAGCGTTGTCTTGGATCGTCTAGCGATCCAAGAGACCCAGTACTTC. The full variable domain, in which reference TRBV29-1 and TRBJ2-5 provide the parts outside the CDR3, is SAVISQKPSRDICQRGTSLTIQCQVDSQVTMMFWYRQQPGQSLTLIATANQGSEATYESGFVIDKFPISRPNLTFSTLTVSNMSPEDSSIYLCSVVLDRLAIQETQYFGPGTRLLVL.